The 28 T cell receptor beta chains in this list originate from one sample, sequenced in a study of blood T cell repertoires in COVID-19. Clones were read by immunoSEQ multiplex PCR, and TCRdb kept only the in-frame ones, dropping some. Of about 180,000 clones in the sample, about 79% were seen once. Sequenced material: PBMCs or T cells enriched from blood (not recorded which). These receptors were collected from a man in his forties or fifties who had recovered from COVID-19.

The J gene is TRBJ2-4, the V gene TRBV13, with D possibly being TRBD2 (5 bases). V shed 6 bases and J shed 8 bases, with 14 bases lying between them. Germline V gene sequence: CDR1 PRHDT, CDR2 FYEKMQ (reference sequence). CDR3 length equals 13 residues. The CDR3 region is CASRRRYGDIQYF. CDR3 bases: TGTGCCAGCAGGCGACGTTACGGGGACATTCAGTACTTC. Variable domain in full (rest from reference TRBV13 and TRBJ2-4): AAGVIQSPRHLIKEKRETATLKCYPIPRHDTVYWYQQGPGQDPQFLISFYEKMQSDKGSIPDRFSAQQFSDYHSELNMSSLELGDSALYFCASRRRYGDIQYFGAGTRLSVL.

The chain combines TRBV20-1 with TRBJ2-5; 10 bases fit TRBD2. Germline trimming cut 6 bases from V and 1 base from J; bases unmatched to any gene: 11. The V gene's germline CDR1 is DFQATT and CDR2 SNEGSKA (reference sequence). This CDR3 spans 16 amino acids. CDR3 DNA sequence: TGCAGTGCGAGTGAGGTAGCGGGGGGATTCCAAGAGACCCAGTACTTC. Protein product: CSASEVAGGFQETQYF.

CDR3 nucleotides: TGTGCCAGCAGCTTAGTAGGGGGCGCAAGGACTGAAGCTTTCTTT. Its protein is CASSLVGGARTEAFF. V usage is TRBV11-2 and J usage is TRBJ1-1; TRBD1 agrees at 7 bases. The V and J ends lost 1 base and 5 bases, in that order; junction bases with no gene match: 7. CDR3 length equals 15 residues. The germline CDR1 and CDR2 sequences are SGHAT and FQNNGV.

This clone was seen more than once but under ten times. The gene calls are TRBV11-2 and TRBJ1-1; unclear D gene. This CDR3 has 12 amino acids. V was shortened by 3 bases and J by 5 bases, with 7 bases between the two germline ends. The germline V gene encodes CDR1 SGHAT and CDR2 FQNNGV. CDR3 in DNA: TGTGCCAGCAGCTTTCCTAGTACTGAAGCTTTCTTT. Its protein product is CASSFPSTEAFF.

The J gene is TRBJ1-6, the V gene TRBV10-3; maybe TRBD1 (6 bases). The CDR3 extends over 12 amino acids. V was cut by 9 bases and J by 6 bases, with 9 bases left in between. Germline V CDR1 and CDR2: ENHRY, SYGVKD. CDR3 in DNA: TGTGCCATTTCAGGGGCTAATTCACCCCTCCACTTT. Residues: CAISGANSPLHF.

Here the CDR3 reads CASSMGRDSLSYLSGANVLTF. CDR3 DNA sequence: TGTGCCAGTAGTATGGGCCGGGACAGCCTCTCTTACCTCTCTGGGGCCAACGTCCTGACTTTC. The chain links TRBV19 to TRBJ2-6; 7 nucleotides align to TRBD1. The CDR3 spans 21 residues. Germline loops: CDR1 LNHDA, CDR2 SQIVND (reference sequence). The J segment lost 0 bases and the V segment lost 3 bases, leaving 17 bases of the junction unmatched.

The chain links TRBV5-8 to TRBJ2-2, with D maybe TRBD2 (6 bases). The CDR3 runs to 19 residues. Trimming pared 4 bases from V and 0 bases from J, leaving 22 bases between. In germline, CDR1 is SGHTS, CDR2 YDEGEE. The CDR3 loop is CASSTTILRLDANTGELFF. CDR3 nucleotides: TGTGCCAGCAGCACCACAATTTTAAGACTAGACGCGAACACCGGGGAGCTGTTTTTT.

CDR3 amino acids: CASSLTGGERSEQYF. CDR3 DNA: TGTGCCAGCAGCTTAACCGGGGGGGAACGATCCGAGCAGTACTTC. V usage is TRBV7-3 and J usage is TRBJ2-7, with 8 bases fitting TRBD2. The CDR3 runs 15 residues. The trim removed 0 bases at V and 6 bases at J, leaving 7 bases unmatched. Germline V CDR1 and CDR2: SGHTA, FQGTGA.

This chain uses TRBV28 with TRBJ2-2; 9 nucleotides line up with TRBD1. The CDR3 consists of 16 residues. V was pared by 7 bases and J by 1 base, with 7 bases of the junction left unmatched. Germline V gene data show CDR1 as MDHEN and CDR2 as SYDVKM. DNA for the CDR3: TGTGCCAGCACCTCGTGGGGACAGGGGAACACCGGGGAGCTGTTTTTT. Amino acid sequence: CASTSWGQGNTGELFF.

The rearrangement uses TRBV7-2 and TRBJ1-2, with D possibly matching TRBD1 (5 bases). Germline CDR1 reads SGHTA; CDR2 reads FQGNSA. There are 13 residues in the CDR3. Trimming cost V 5 bases and J 2 bases, with 9 bases left between them. CDR3: CASSPSGNYGYTF. The CDR3 nucleotides read TGTGCCAGCAGCCCGTCAGGGAACTATGGCTACACCTTC.

This sequence joins TRBV28 and TRBJ1-2; 7 bases are shared with TRBD1. Germline V lookup: CDR1 MDHEN, CDR2 SYDVKM. CDR3 length: 13 residues. V gave up 7 bases and J gave up 8 bases; unmatched junction bases: 10. The CDR3 coding sequence is TGTGCCAGCAAACCGGGACAGAGGTCCGGCTACACCTTC. This gives the protein CASKPGQRSGYTF.

V gene TRBV7-8 combines with J gene TRBJ2-3; maybe TRBD1 (5 bases). Trimming shortened V by 1 base and J by 6 bases, and 8 bases separated the two germline ends. Germline V gene lookup returns CDR1 SGHVS and CDR2 FQNEAQ. The CDR3 is 13 amino acids. The CDR3 protein is CASSLGGRDTQYF. The CDR3, as DNA: TGTGCCAGCAGCTTAGGGGGCAGGGATACGCAGTATTTT.

This clone was observed a handful of times. The chain uses TRBV10-1 and TRBJ2-1, with D tentatively TRBD1 (6 bases). V shed 5 bases and J shed 3 bases, with 14 bases lying between them. In germline, CDR1 is WNHNN, CDR2 SYGVQD (reference sequence). The CDR3 has 15 amino acids. The CDR3 region has the DNA TGCGCCAGCAGTCCGGGCAGGGGAGTCTACAATGAGCAGTTCTTC. It yields the protein CASSPGRGVYNEQFF.

The rearrangement links TRBV2 to TRBJ2-7, with D possibly TRBD1 on 8 matching bases. The CDR3 covers 14 residues. V gave up 8 bases and J gave up 0 bases, with 14 bases separating them. Germline CDR1 and CDR2: SNHLY and FYNNEI. CDR3 nucleotides: TGTGCCAGCGGGAGGGACAGGAGCTCCTACGAGCAGTACTTC. This gives the protein CASGRDRSSYEQYF. The full variable domain, with the rest looked up from reference TRBV2 and TRBJ2-7, is EPEVTQTPSHQVTQMGQEVILRCVPISNHLYFYWYRQILGQKVEFLVSFYNNEISEKSEIFDDQFSVERPDGSNFTLKIRSTKLEDSAMYFCASGRDRSSYEQYFGPGTRLTVT.

The genes are TRBV10-3 and TRBJ1-5, with D maybe TRBD1 (5 bases). V shed 5 bases and J shed 3 bases, with 8 bases lying between them. In germline, CDR1 is ENHRY, CDR2 SYGVKD. The CDR3 is 13 residues long. The CDR3 spells CAISPGNNQPQHF. For the CDR3, the DNA is TGTGCCATCAGTCCAGGGAACAATCAGCCCCAGCATTTT.

This clone was seen a handful of times. V and J are TRBV7-8 and TRBJ1-1, with a weak D call TRBD1 (6 bases). This CDR3 spans 14 amino acids. V was trimmed by 5 bases and J by 1 base, leaving 11 bases between them. CDR1 SGHVS and CDR2 FQNEAQ come from the germline V gene. Written as DNA, the CDR3 is TGTGCCAGCAGCCGCAGGGGCCAGAACACTGAAGCTTTCTTT. It specifies CASSRRGQNTEAFF.

This clone came up a few times. V is TRBV6-5 and J is TRBJ1-1, with D uncertain. This CDR3 has 15 residues. Germline V gene sequence: CDR1 MNHEY, CDR2 SVGAGI. Trimming pared 0 bases from V and 7 bases from J, leaving 15 bases between. CDR3 sequence (DNA): TGTGCCAGCAGTTACTCGAGAGACTTGTGGAATGAAGCTTTCTTT. Its protein is CASSYSRDLWNEAFF.

On this clone itself: A read error may produce the germline difference seen at one junction end. This rearrangement joins TRBV28 to TRBJ1-2; tentative D call: TRBD1 (5 bases). Germline assignment: CDR1 MDHEN and CDR2 SYDVKM. This CDR3 comprises 16 residues. The CDR3 sequence is CASSSPGTGAKYGYTF. The CDR3 nucleotides read TGTGCCAGCAGCTCTCCCGGAACAGGTGCTAAGTATGGCTACACCTTC.

The chain couples TRBV3-1 (or the pseudogene TRBV3-2) to TRBJ1-5; TRBD1 matches 10 bases. The V gene end was trimmed by 3 bases and the J gene end by 6 bases; junction bases not matched to a gene: 2. The CDR3 is made up of 14 amino acids. Germline V gives CDR1 LGHDT, CDR2 YNNKEL (reference sequence). In DNA form, the CDR3 reads TGTGCCAGCAGCCAGACAGGGGGCGGTCAGCCCCAGCATTTT. Amino acid sequence: CASSQTGGGQPQHF.

The rearrangement joins TRBV7-9 to TRBJ1-2; D gene ambiguous. Germline V gene lookup returns CDR1 SEHNR and CDR2 FQNEAQ (reference sequence). Trimming took off 5 bases at V and 1 base at J, with 8 bases between the two ends. This CDR3 spans 13 amino acids. In DNA, the CDR3 is TGTGCCAGCAGCCTTCCGGTTAACTATGGCTACACCTTC. As protein: CASSLPVNYGYTF.

This clone was recorded only once. The chain combines TRBV5-5 with TRBJ1-4; D might be TRBD1 (6 bases). Germline V lookup: CDR1 SGHKS, CDR2 YYEKEE (reference sequence). The ends were cut back, 5 bases at V and 5 bases at J, with 16 bases in the middle. The CDR3 is 15 residues long. In DNA, the CDR3 is TGTGCCAGCAGGACTTTGGACAGACTAAATGAAAAACTGTTTTTT. Its translation: CASRTLDRLNEKLFF.

V gene TRBV5-4 combines with J gene TRBJ2-7; 12 nucleotides agree with TRBD1. The junction had 9 bases not matched to a gene; V was cut back by 0 bases and J by 2 bases. The CDR3 totals 18 residues. Germline V gives CDR1 SGHNT, CDR2 YYREEE (reference sequence). The DNA for the CDR3 is TGTGCCAGCAGCTTGGCGGGACGCGGGACAGGGGGCACCTACGAGCAGTACTTC. It specifies CASSLAGRGTGGTYEQYF.

The rearrangement uses TRBV5-1 and TRBJ2-5, with 7 bases aligning to TRBD1. CDR3 length: 14 amino acids. CDR1 is SGHRS and CDR2 is YFSETQ in the germline V gene. V shed 5 bases and J 5 bases; nucleotides not matched to a gene: 9. The chain's CDR3 is CASRIGQAQETQYF. CDR3 bases: TGCGCCAGCAGGATCGGACAGGCCCAGGAGACCCAGTACTTC.

In its sample, this clone was seen once. The chain links TRBV24-1 to TRBJ2-7; 11 bases are a match to TRBD1. Germline CDR1 is KGHDR and CDR2 is SFDVKD. V shed 2 bases and J 6 bases; nucleotides not matched to a gene: 8. The CDR3 is 16 residues long. In nucleotides, the CDR3 is TGTGCCACCAGTGATTCAGGACAGGGGGCGTTTGCCGAGCAGTACTTC. Translated, it gives CATSDSGQGAFAEQYF.

The chain links TRBV5-1 to TRBJ2-7; 9 positions match TRBD2. Looked up from germline, CDR1 is SGHRS and CDR2 is YFSETQ. This CDR3 spans 14 amino acids. Losses at the gene ends were 6 bases for V and 5 bases for J; bases not matched to a gene: 9. CDR3 protein: CASTGGGATNEQYF. CDR3 bases: TGCGCCAGCACCGGCGGGGGGGCGACGAACGAGCAGTACTTC.

V and J are TRBV6-5 and TRBJ2-2; the match to TRBD2 covers 7 bases. Trimming took 6 bases from V and 6 from J; bases not matched to a gene: 10. Germline CDR1 MNHEY, CDR2 SVGAGI. The CDR3 spans 15 residues. CDR3 loop: CASSRTGTTPGELFF. CDR3 in DNA: TGTGCCAGCAGCCGCACCGGGACTACCCCCGGGGAGCTGTTTTTT.

The rearrangement uses TRBV30 and TRBJ2-7; a possible D gene is TRBD1 (6 bases). This CDR3 spans 14 amino acids. Germline values: CDR1 GTSNPN, CDR2 SVGIG (reference sequence). The ends were cut back, 2 bases at V and 6 bases at J, with 17 bases in the middle. The CDR3 bases are TGTGCCTGGAGTCCTGGACAAGGCAGGGGCGAGCAGTACTTC. This translates into CAWSPGQGRGEQYF.

J is TRBJ2-3 and V is TRBV19, with a weak D call TRBD1 (6 bases). V lost 6 bases to trimming and J lost 0 bases, with 16 bases between them. Germline-derived CDR1 and CDR2 are LNHDA and SQIVND (reference sequence). The CDR3 spans 16 residues. CDR3 region: CASSRQETTSTDTQYF. The CDR3 DNA follows: TGTGCCAGTAGCAGACAGGAGACCACTAGCACAGATACGCAGTATTTT.